The 11 T cell receptor beta chains below come from one sample, sequenced in a study of blood T cell repertoires in COVID-19. Assay: immunoSEQ multiplex PCR; the TCRdb copy retains only in-frame clones and omits some. The sample includes about 260,000 clones, over 75% of them seen just once. Sequenced: peripheral blood. These receptors were collected from a human donor in a cohort sampled during active COVID-19.

This clone was found once. This chain uses TRBV5-1 with TRBJ2-1; 9 bases map to TRBD2. With 0 bases clipped from V and 7 bases from J, the junction kept 5 bases outside the gene matches. Germline loops: CDR1 SGHRS, CDR2 YFSETQ. The CDR3 is 15 residues long. This CDR3 is CASSLGGRVLNEQFF. CDR3 DNA: TGCGCCAGCAGCTTGGGCGGGAGGGTCTTGAATGAGCAGTTCTTC.

The J gene is TRBJ2-2, the V gene TRBV5-4, with 10 bases lining up with TRBD2. Trimming took 5 bases from V and 6 from J; bases not matched to a gene: 7. CDR1 and CDR2 from the germline V gene are SGHNT and YYREEE (reference sequence). The CDR3 runs to 15 residues. This chain's CDR3 is CASSLAGGTAGELFF. For the CDR3, the DNA is TGTGCCAGCAGTTTAGCGGGAGGCACCGCCGGGGAGCTGTTTTTT.

The chain has TRBV5-4 and TRBJ2-3; 7 bases line up with TRBD2. Germline CDR1 and CDR2: SGHNT and YYREEE (reference sequence). There are 15 residues in the CDR3. Unmatched junction bases numbered 2, after V lost 0 bases and J lost 1 base. DNA for the CDR3: TGTGCCAGCAGCTTGGTGGCGGGAGGCACAGATACGCAGTATTTT. Its translation: CASSLVAGGTDTQYF.

V is TRBV5-1 and J is TRBJ2-2; a weak D match, TRBD2 (5 bases). The CDR3 sequence is 15 residues long. Trimming took off 2 bases at V and 4 bases at J, with 12 bases between the two ends. CDR1 and CDR2 from the germline V gene are SGHRS and YFSETQ. CDR3 sequence reads: CASSLRPAGTGELFF. CDR3 nucleotide sequence: TGCGCCAGCAGCTTAAGACCGGCGGGCACCGGGGAGCTGTTTTTT.

The sample holds a few counts of this clone. The rearrangement uses TRBV6-5 and TRBJ1-3; possibly TRBD1 for D (6 bases). V was pared by 6 bases and J by 1 base, with 10 bases between. CDR1 and CDR2 from the germline V gene are MNHEY and SVGAGI. This CDR3 is built from 14 residues. The CDR3 DNA is TGTGCCAGCAGCCGAGACAGGTCTGGAAACACCATATATTTT. As protein: CASSRDRSGNTIYF.

The V call is TRBV5-1, the J call TRBJ2-7; 9 bases map to TRBD2. The CDR3 covers 15 residues. Germline V gives CDR1 SGHRS, CDR2 YFSETQ. V shed 4 bases, J shed 6 bases, and the junction held 11 bases outside the gene matches. Written as DNA, the CDR3 is TGCGCCAGCAGCCCTGGTGCGGGAGGGCCGATCGAGCAGTACTTC. The encoded protein is CASSPGAGGPIEQYF.

The rearrangement joins TRBV5-1 to TRBJ2-1; 10 nucleotides line up with TRBD2. Per germline, CDR1 SGHRS and CDR2 YFSETQ. The CDR3 spans 15 residues. The V segment lost 6 bases and the J segment 4 bases; nucleotides outside the gene matches: 7. The CDR3, as DNA: TGCGCCAGCAAAAAGCTAGCGGGAGATTACAATGAGCAGTTCTTC. As protein: CASKKLAGDYNEQFF.

The V and J genes are TRBV3-1 (or the pseudogene TRBV3-2) and TRBJ2-7; D is perhaps TRBD2 (6 bases). The germline gives CDR1 LGHDT, CDR2 YNNKEL (reference sequence). CDR3 length equals 15 residues. Trimming stripped 4 bases from V and 0 bases from J, with 13 bases between. The CDR3 DNA follows: TGTGCCAGCAGCCTCGGTAGTAGCGGCTCCTACGAGCAGTACTTC. Its protein is CASSLGSSGSYEQYF.

This clone was counted between two and nine times. The gene calls are TRBV7-9 and TRBJ1-2; 7 bases line up with TRBD1. The CDR3 covers 15 residues. V dropped 3 bases and J dropped 3; count of bases not matched to a gene: 7. Germline V gene data show CDR1 as SEHNR and CDR2 as FQNEAQ (reference sequence). The CDR3 is CASSLVGTEDYGYTF. The CDR3 nucleotides read TGTGCCAGCAGCTTGGTCGGGACAGAGGACTATGGCTACACCTTC.

The chain joins TRBV18 to TRBJ1-1, with a weak D call TRBD1 (6 bases). The CDR3 totals 16 residues. The V end was cut by 3 bases, the J end by 10 bases, with 24 bases between. Germline CDR1 reads KGHSH; CDR2 reads LQKENI. The CDR3 coding sequence is TGTGCCAGCTCACCCAGCCGGGGGGGGGCGAGAAGGGTAGCTTTCTTT. Encoded protein: CASSPSRGGARRVAFF.

The V gene is TRBV5-1, the J gene TRBJ2-3; D is undetermined. The V end lost 5 bases, the J end lost 1 base, and 14 bases lay between the germline ends. The CDR3 is 15 amino acids. The germline CDR1 and CDR2 sequences are SGHRS and YFSETQ. This CDR3 is CASRRLETGTDTQYF. The CDR3 DNA reads TGCGCCAGCAGGAGATTGGAGACCGGCACAGATACGCAGTATTTT.